This T cell receptor beta chain was obtained from a study of blood T cell repertoires in COVID-19. V dropped 6 bases and J dropped 6; count of bases not matched to a gene: 5. Per the germline V gene, CDR1 is SEHNR and CDR2 is FQNEAQ (reference sequence). This CDR3 has 13 residues. The assay was immunoSEQ multiplex PCR, and TCRdb's table has in-frame clones only and misses some. Of approximately 460,000 clones in the sample, 89% were seen once. Sequencing was carried out using peripheral blood. This TCR was recovered from a man in his late teens or twenties with COVID-19, enrolled during active disease. The chain employs TRBV7-9 and TRBJ1-2, with TRBD1 identical over 9 bases. Written as DNA, the CDR3 is TGTGCCAGCAGGTTAACAGGGGGCGATGGCTACACCTTC. It yields the protein CASRLTGGDGYTF.